Below are 3 T cell receptor beta chains sequenced from a single sample in a study of blood T cell repertoires in COVID-19 (TCRdb year 2020). Libraries came from the immunoSEQ multiplex PCR assay. What TCRdb holds here is the immuneACCESS table cut down to in-frame rearrangements. Part of the clones is not present; checked against another copy, under half of the missing clones reflect an unresolved V gene, and the others are unexplained. This sample has approximately 270,000 clones in its table, and roughly 83% of those were observed once. Jointly, the top ten make up about 9% of the sample. The sample comprised peripheral blood. These receptors all stem from a man aged 80 or over with acute or convalescent COVID-19.

A note on this clone: One end of the junction fails to match germline, which may point to a read error. The chain has TRBV28 and TRBJ1-3; D is unclear. The CDR3 covers 12 residues. CDR1 MDHEN and CDR2 SYDVKM come from the germline V gene. The CDR3 DNA reads TGTGCCAGCAGTAAGCAAATGTCCCTTGCCAATTTT. Translation: CASSKQMSLANF. Looking up the rest from reference TRBV28 and TRBJ1-3 gives the full variable domain: DVKVTQSSRYLVKRTGEKVFLECVQDMDHENMFWYRQDPGLGLRLIYFSYDVKMKEKGDIPEGYSVSREKKERFSLILESASTNQTSMYLCASSKQMSLANFGEGSWLTVV.

This clone was recorded once. This CDR3 reads CASSTGQGDQPQHF. CDR3 in DNA: TGTGCCAGCAGTACCGGACAAGGCGATCAGCCCCAGCATTTT. The genes are TRBV6-5 and TRBJ1-5, with D possibly being TRBD1 (5 bases). V was shortened by 5 bases and J by 5 bases, with 13 bases between the two germline ends. The CDR3 totals 14 residues. Per the germline V gene, CDR1 is MNHEY and CDR2 is SVGAGI.

This chain joins TRBV5-1 and TRBJ2-5; 12 bases line up with TRBD2. The CDR3 spans 17 residues. Germline CDR1 is SGHRS and CDR2 is YFSETQ. V trimming: 0 bases; J trimming: 2 bases; junction bases outside the gene matches: 5. The CDR3 DNA reads as TGCGCCAGCAGCTTGGATACTAGCGGGAGGCTACAAGAGACCCAGTACTTC. Its protein is CASSLDTSGRLQETQYF.